This T cell receptor (beta chain) was observed in a study of vaccination and CD4 T cells after COVID-19. Study background: Collection of post-COVID samples occurred a median about 98 days after diagnosis, spanning a range of 35 to 161. Findings and limits, study-wide: The appearance of a median roughly 89% of reactive clones in convalescent patients occurred only post-vaccination. The cohort comprised relatively few convalescent patients, and no early post-infection timepoints were analyzed.

Treatment noted: roughly ten-day PBMC culture with coronavirus spike peptide pools or control peptides (ViraFEST assay). Millions of PBMCs went into each well for culture with approximately 9.4 IU/ml IL-2 and around 9.6 ug/ml peptide pools. In regard to this clonotype: Its antigen is as yet unknown.

Sequence data for DNA of cultured CD4+ T cells were generated by the Oncomine TCR Beta short-read assay. TCRdb reprocessed the PCR reads via MiXCR and lists one record per CDR3 protein. The sample gives some 13,000 distinct CDR3 sequences, around half of which show up once; over 9.5% is in the top ten. Germline CDR1 is SNHLY and CDR2 is FYNNEI. The CDR3 loop spans 11 amino acids. V gave up 7 bases and J gave up 4 bases, with 4 bases separating them. This sequence originates from a human donor who had recovered from COVID-19. The V gene is TRBV2, the J gene TRBJ2-2; D not resolved. The sequencing input was CD4+ T cells from blood, cultured in vitro. CDR3 residues: CASKGTGELFF. DNA for the CDR3: TGTGCCAGCAAAGGCACCGGGGAGCTGTTTTTT.